The rows below give T cell receptor beta chains drawn from one sample of a study of tumor-infiltrating lymphocytes in localized non-small cell lung cancer. The table came from immunoSEQ multiplex PCR; TCRdb's copy has only in-frame clones and leaves some out. Found here are about 16,000 clones, approximately 71% of them singletons; the top ten hold 5.5% to 7.5%. What was sequenced was lung tumor tissue. The receptors originated from a human donor with non-small cell lung cancer. Both conserved end residues are part of each CDR3. The order of the fields is clone size, V gene, J gene, D gene, CDR3 protein, CDR3 DNA. The D gene is left open where the match is weak. Size is omitted from some rows. Given values are once, few, many or a class for expanded clones.

>.|TRBV27|TRBJ1-5|TRBD1
CASSPTGGRSSVRPQHF
TGTGCCAGCAGCCCTACAGGGGGGAGATCTTCCGTGCGGCCCCAGCATTTT
>.|TRBV7-6|TRBJ1-2|.
CASSPLTGYTF
TGTGCCAGCAGCCCGCTAACTGGCTACACCTTC
>few|TRBV10-3|TRBJ1-3|TRBD1
CAISGDRALSGNTIYF
TGTGCCATCAGTGGGGACAGGGCTCTCTCTGGAAACACCATATATTTT
>.|TRBV5-1|TRBJ2-5|TRBD2
CASSQDPGGETQYF
TGCGCCAGTTCTCAGGATCCCGGGGGGGAGACCCAGTACTTC
>once|TRBV18|TRBJ2-5|.
CASSPGAGETQYF
TGTGCCAGCTCACCAGGGGCGGGAGAGACCCAGTACTTC
>few|TRBV5-6|TRBJ2-1|TRBD2
CASSLFVLAGVEQFF
TGTGCCAGCAGCTTGTTCGTCCTAGCGGGAGTTGAGCAGTTCTTC
>.|TRBV5-6|TRBJ2-3|.
CASSLGPNTQYF
TGTGCCAGCAGCTTGGGACCTAATACGCAGTATTTT
>.|TRBV4-3|TRBJ1-3|.
CASSQVPASSGNTIYF
TGCGCCAGCAGCCAAGTACCGGCAAGCTCTGGAAACACCATATATTTT
>once|TRBV27|TRBJ2-1|TRBD2
CASSFGGRARNEQFF
TGTGCCAGCAGTTTTGGCGGGAGGGCCCGCAATGAGCAGTTCTTC
>.|TRBV19|TRBJ1-4|TRBD1
CASSDRVAEKLFF
TGTGCCAGTTCCGACAGGGTAGCGGAAAAACTGTTTTTT
>few|TRBV7-9|TRBJ2-1|.
CASSYERTERYNEQFF
TGTGCCAGCAGCTATGAAAGGACAGAACGTTACAATGAGCAGTTCTTC
>.|TRBV2|TRBJ1-1|.
CASRGHMNTEAFF
TGTGCCAGCAGGGGACACATGAACACTGAAGCTTTCTTT
>few|TRBV18|TRBJ1-1|TRBD1
CASSPFSDRGNTEAFF
TGTGCCAGCTCACCTTTCTCTGACAGGGGGAACACTGAAGCTTTCTTT
>.|TRBV19|TRBJ2-7|.
CASSISRTTYEQYF
TGTGCCAGTAGTATAAGCCGGACCACCTACGAGCAGTACTTC
>.|TRBV7-9|TRBJ2-1|TRBD2
CASSLLAGGQGEQFF
TGTGCCAGCAGCTTATTAGCGGGGGGGCAGGGTGAGCAGTTCTTC
>.|TRBV19|TRBJ1-5|.
CASSIVPNQPQHF
TGTGCCAGTAGTATCGTACCCAATCAGCCCCAGCATTTT
>few|TRBV6-5|TRBJ1-2|.
CASSYGGLYGYTF
TGTGCCAGCAGTTACGGGGGACTCTATGGCTACACCTTC
>few|TRBV19|TRBJ1-4|.
CASSPGSVANEKLFF
TGTGCCAGTAGTCCGGGGAGCGTAGCTAATGAAAAACTGTTTTTT
>.|TRBV14|TRBJ1-1|.
CASSQSWSTEAFF
TGTGCCAGCAGCCAAAGTTGGTCCACTGAAGCTTTCTTT
>.|TRBV30|TRBJ1-2|TRBD1
CAWKGTGNGYTF
TGTGCCTGGAAAGGGACAGGGAATGGCTACACCTTC
>.|TRBV29-1|TRBJ1-5|.
CSVGQVNQPQHF
TGCAGCGTTGGACAGGTCAATCAGCCCCAGCATTTT
>.|TRBV5-6|TRBJ1-1|TRBD1
CASSRDRGNTEAFF
TGTGCCAGCAGCAGGGACAGGGGGAACACTGAAGCTTTCTTT
>.|TRBV19|TRBJ1-2|TRBD1
CASSSDRVAYGYTF
TGTGCCAGTAGTTCGGACAGGGTGGCCTATGGCTACACCTTC
>.|TRBV9|TRBJ1-2|.
CASSPQVYRAGGGYTF
TGTGCCAGCAGCCCACAAGTCTACAGGGCCGGGGGTGGCTACACCTTC
>few|TRBV7-3|TRBJ2-1|.
CASSPGLSTYNEQFF
TGTGCCAGCAGTCCAGGGCTAAGTACCTACAATGAGCAGTTCTTC
>.|TRBV4-2|TRBJ2-3|.
CASSQGTASDTQYF
TGTGCCAGCAGCCAAGGTACAGCTTCAGATACGCAGTATTTT
>.|TRBV25-1|TRBJ1-2|.
CASSEDRSGGYTF
TGTGCCAGCAGTGAAGACAGGTCTGGAGGCTACACCTTC
>few|TRBV11-2|TRBJ1-1|.
CASNQGLNTEAFF
TGTGCCAGCAACCAGGGCTTGAACACTGAAGCTTTCTTT
>few|TRBV2|TRBJ2-7|TRBD2
CASRPPGLVYEQYF
TGTGCCAGCAGACCTCCGGGACTAGTATACGAGCAGTACTTC
>.|TRBV7-6|TRBJ2-7|.
CASSTHTGEQYF
TGTGCCAGCAGCACCCACACCGGCGAGCAGTACTTC
>.|TRBV5-1|TRBJ1-1|TRBD1
CASSFGGQAPAFF
TGCGCCAGCAGCTTCGGGGGACAGGCACCAGCTTTCTTT
>few|TRBV7-6|TRBJ1-1|.
CASSLQGLNTEAFF
TGTGCCAGCAGCTTACAGGGTTTGAACACTGAAGCTTTCTTT
>.|TRBV5-5|TRBJ2-5|.
CASSFRGPGETQYF
TGTGCCAGCAGCTTCAGGGGCCCAGGGGAGACCCAGTACTTC